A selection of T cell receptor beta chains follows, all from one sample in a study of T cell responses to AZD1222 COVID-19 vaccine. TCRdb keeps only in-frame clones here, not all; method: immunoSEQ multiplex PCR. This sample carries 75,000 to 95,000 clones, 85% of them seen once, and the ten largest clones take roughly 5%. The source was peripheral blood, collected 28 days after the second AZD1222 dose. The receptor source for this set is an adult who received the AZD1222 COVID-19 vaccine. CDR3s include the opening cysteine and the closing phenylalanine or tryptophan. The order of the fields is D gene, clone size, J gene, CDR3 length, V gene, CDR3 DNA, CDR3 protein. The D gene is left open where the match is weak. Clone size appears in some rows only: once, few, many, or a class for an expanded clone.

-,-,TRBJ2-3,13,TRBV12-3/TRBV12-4,TGTGCCAGCAGTTTTAGGTACACAGATACGCAGTATTTT,CASSFRYTDTQYF
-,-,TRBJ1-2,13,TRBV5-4,TGTGCCAGCAGCTTGTGGGGTACGCGGGGCTACACCTTC,CASSLWGTRGYTF
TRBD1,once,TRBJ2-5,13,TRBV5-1,TGCGCCAGCAGCCGGGACAGCCAAGAGACCCAGTACTTC,CASSRDSQETQYF
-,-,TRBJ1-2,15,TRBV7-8,TGTGCCAGCAGCTTACACGGGGGGCAATGGTATGGCTACACCTTC,CASSLHGGQWYGYTF
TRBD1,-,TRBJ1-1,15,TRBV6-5,TGTGCCAGCAGTCAGGCCCGGGACAGGGGACGGGAAGCTTTCTTT,CASSQARDRGREAFF
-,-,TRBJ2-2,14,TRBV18,TGTGCCAGCTCATTGGACACCTCCACCGGGGAGCTGTTTTTT,CASSLDTSTGELFF
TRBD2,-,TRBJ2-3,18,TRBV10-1,TGCGCCAGCAGTGACCCTTCCGGACTAGCGGGGGGCCTAGATACGCAGTATTTT,CASSDPSGLAGGLDTQYF
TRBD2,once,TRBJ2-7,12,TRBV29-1,TGCAGCGTTGCAGCGGGATCATACGAGCAGTACTTC,CSVAAGSYEQYF
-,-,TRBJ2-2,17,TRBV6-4,TGTGCCAGCAAATTGGTAGGCCAGGGCCCGAACACCGGGGAGCTGTTTTTT,CASKLVGQGPNTGELFF
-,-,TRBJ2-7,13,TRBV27,TGTGCCAGCAGGAGCGGGTACGCCTACGAGCAGTACTTC,CASRSGYAYEQYF
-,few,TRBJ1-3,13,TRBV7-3,TGTGCCAGCAGCTTTGGGGCTGGAAACACCATATATTTT,CASSFGAGNTIYF
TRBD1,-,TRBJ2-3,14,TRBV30,TGTGCCTGGAGTTCAGGGGGCGCGGAAGATACGCAGTATTTT,CAWSSGGAEDTQYF
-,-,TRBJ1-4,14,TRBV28,TGTGCCAGCAGTTTAGGGCAGGACCCCCAAAAACTGTTTTTT,CASSLGQDPQKLFF
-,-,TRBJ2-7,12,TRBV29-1,TGCAGCGTCCGGGACGGACCCTACGAGCAGTACTTC,CSVRDGPYEQYF
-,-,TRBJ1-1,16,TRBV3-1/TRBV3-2,TGTGCCAGCAGACACACGTGGTCAACTCGGAACACTGAAGCTTTCTTT,CASRHTWSTRNTEAFF
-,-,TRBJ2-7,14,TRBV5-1,TGCGCCAGCAGCTTTAAGTCAGGGGCCTACGAGCAGTACTTC,CASSFKSGAYEQYF